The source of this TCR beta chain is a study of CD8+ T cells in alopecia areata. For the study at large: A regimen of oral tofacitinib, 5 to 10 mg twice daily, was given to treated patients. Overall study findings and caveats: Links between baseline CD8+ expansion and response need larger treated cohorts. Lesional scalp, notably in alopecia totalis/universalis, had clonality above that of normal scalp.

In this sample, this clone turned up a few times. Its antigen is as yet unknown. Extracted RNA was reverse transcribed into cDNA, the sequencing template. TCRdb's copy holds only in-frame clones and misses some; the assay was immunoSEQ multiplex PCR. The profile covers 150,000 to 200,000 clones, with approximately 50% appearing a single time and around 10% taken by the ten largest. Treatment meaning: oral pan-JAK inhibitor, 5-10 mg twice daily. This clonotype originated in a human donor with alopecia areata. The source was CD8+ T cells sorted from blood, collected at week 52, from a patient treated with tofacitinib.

The CDR3 sequence: CSVLRGTRGSTGELFF. CDR3 sequence (DNA): TGCAGCGTTCTTCGGGGCACCCGAGGAAGCACCGGGGAGCTGTTTTTT. V is TRBV29-1 and J is TRBJ2-2, with D perhaps given as TRBD1 or TRBD2 (5 bases each). V lost 5 bases and J lost 4, with 20 bases in between. This CDR3 has 16 residues. Germline V CDR1 and CDR2: SQVTM, ANQGSEA.